The text below deals with one T cell receptor beta chain. The sample originates from a study of PD-L1 blockade in urothelial cancer. At the level of the study: Blood was evaluated 3 weeks (second dose) and 6 weeks after therapy began. The study recovered a median of roughly 150,000 T cells per blood sample.

Produced via immunoSEQ multiplex PCR; TCRdb's table is partial and in-frame only. The data hold around 79,000 clones, with around four fifths observed a single time. Time point meaning: pretreatment peripheral blood. Pretreatment and on-treatment samples were taken, numbering 1 to 8 per patient. The CDR3 contains 17 residues. V lost 1 base to trimming and J lost 8 bases, with 22 bases between them. Per the germline V gene, CDR1 is LGHNA and CDR2 is YNFKEQ. Sequenced material: PBMCs, taken around atezolizumab (anti-PD-L1) treatment. The TCR originated in a man between 35 and 55 years old with urothelial cancer. This chain links TRBV4-2 with TRBJ2-3; tentatively, D is TRBD2 (6 bases). The CDR3 DNA reads TGTGCCAGCAGCCAAGTCCACCGGGCTAGCGAAATTAGTACGCAGTATTTT. This sequence encodes CASSQVHRASEISTQYF.